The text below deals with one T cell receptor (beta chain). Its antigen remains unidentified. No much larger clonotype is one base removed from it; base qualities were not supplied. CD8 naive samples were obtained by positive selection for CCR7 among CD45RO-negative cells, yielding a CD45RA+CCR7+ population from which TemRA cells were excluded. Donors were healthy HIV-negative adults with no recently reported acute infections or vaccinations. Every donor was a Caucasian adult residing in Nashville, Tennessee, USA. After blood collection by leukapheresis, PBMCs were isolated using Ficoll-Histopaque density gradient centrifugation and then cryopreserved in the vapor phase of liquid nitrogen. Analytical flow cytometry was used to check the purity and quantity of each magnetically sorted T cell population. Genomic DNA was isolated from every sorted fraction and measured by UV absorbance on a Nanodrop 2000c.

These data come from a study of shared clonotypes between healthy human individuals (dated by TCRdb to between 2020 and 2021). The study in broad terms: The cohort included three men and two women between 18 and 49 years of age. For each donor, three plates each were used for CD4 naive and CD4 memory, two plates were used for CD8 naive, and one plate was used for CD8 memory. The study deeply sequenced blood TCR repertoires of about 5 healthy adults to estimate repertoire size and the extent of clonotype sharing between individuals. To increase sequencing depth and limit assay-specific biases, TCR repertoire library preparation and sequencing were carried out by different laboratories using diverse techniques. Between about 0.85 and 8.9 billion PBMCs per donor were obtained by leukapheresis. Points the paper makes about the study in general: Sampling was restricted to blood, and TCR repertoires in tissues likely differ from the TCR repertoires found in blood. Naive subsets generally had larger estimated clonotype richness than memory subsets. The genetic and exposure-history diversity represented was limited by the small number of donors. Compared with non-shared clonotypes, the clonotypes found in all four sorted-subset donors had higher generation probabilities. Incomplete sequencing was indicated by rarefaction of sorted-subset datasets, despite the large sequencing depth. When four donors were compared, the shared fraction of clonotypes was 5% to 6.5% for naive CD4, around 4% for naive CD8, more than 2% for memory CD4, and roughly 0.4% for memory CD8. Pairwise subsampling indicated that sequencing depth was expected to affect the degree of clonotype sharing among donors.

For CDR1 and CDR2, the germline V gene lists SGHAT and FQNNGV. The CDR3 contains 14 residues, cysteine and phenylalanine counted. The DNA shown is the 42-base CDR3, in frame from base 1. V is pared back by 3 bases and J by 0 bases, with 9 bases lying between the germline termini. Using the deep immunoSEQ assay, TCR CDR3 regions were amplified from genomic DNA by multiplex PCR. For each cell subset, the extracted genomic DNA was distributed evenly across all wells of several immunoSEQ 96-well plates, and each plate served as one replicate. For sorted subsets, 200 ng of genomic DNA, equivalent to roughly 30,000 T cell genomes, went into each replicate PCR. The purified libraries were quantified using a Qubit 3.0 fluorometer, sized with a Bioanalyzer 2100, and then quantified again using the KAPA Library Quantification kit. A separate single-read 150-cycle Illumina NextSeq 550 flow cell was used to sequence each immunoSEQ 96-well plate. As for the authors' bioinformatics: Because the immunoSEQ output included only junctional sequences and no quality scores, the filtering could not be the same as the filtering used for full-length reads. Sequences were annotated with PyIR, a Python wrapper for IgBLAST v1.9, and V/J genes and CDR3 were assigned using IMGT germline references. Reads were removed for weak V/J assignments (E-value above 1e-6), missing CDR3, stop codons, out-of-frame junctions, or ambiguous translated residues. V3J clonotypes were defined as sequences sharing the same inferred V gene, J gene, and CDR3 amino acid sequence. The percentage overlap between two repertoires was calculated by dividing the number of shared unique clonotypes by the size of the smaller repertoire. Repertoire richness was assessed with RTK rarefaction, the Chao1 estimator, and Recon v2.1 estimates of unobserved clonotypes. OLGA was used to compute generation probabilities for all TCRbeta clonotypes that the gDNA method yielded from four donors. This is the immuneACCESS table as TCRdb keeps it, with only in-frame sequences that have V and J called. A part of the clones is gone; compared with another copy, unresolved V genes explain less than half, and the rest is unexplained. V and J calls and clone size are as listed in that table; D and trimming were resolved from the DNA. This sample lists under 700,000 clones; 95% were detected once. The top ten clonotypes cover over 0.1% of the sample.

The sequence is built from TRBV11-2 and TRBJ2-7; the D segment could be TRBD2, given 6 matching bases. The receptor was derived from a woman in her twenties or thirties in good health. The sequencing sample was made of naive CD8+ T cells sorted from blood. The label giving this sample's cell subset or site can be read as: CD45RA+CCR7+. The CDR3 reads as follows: CASSLEGSSYEQYF. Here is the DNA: TGTGCCAGCAGCTTGGAGGGAAGCTCCTACGAGCAGTACTTC.